The source of this T cell receptor beta chain is a study of cytomegalovirus exposure and HLA in healthy donors. For the study at large: Earlier findings included some 100 million unique TCR beta sequences obtained from 150 million to 200 million T cells. General observations from the study: Donors were assumed by presence/absence analyses to have roughly uniform sequencing depth. A missense DCLRE1C variant was associated with V- and J-gene trimming of TCR beta chains in a later analysis, and an independent cohort replicated the association.

The PCR was carried out with 60 Vbeta primers and 13 Jbeta primers. This table comes from immunoSEQ multiplex PCR, and its TCRdb copy is limited to in-frame clones, with some not included. This sample yields some 140,000 clones, of which 77% are seen a single time; roughly 2% belongs to the top ten. Germline V gene lookup returns CDR1 MNHNS and CDR2 SASEGT. Germline trimming cut 4 bases from V and 15 bases from J; bases unmatched to any gene: 11. The CDR3 has 13 amino acids. A few counts support this clone. The antigen is not known. The rearrangement uses TRBV6-1 and TRBJ2-1, with TRBD1 identical over 8 bases. The TCR comes from a man aged 25 to 40 in good health and CMV-seronegative. Sequencing used PBMCs. Here the CDR3 reads CASSVSLDRGMFF. For the CDR3, the DNA is TGTGCCAGCAGTGTTAGTCTCGACAGGGGTATGTTCTTC.